These 9 T cell receptor beta chains came from one sample sequenced in a study of blood T cells in healthy people across ages. A sample-barcoded 5' primer and a J-beta primer mix were used in a second PCR of roughly 7 to 11 cycles. One entry per CDR3 protein results from TCRdb running MiXCR on the 5' RACE reads. This sample carries over a million distinct CDR3 sequences, approximately 59% of them seen once, and the ten largest clones take 5.5% to 8%. Sequenced input: blood. Source of these receptors: a young man in good health.

DNA of the CDR3: TGTGCCAGCACTCTAACAGGGGGCACAGATACGCAGTATTTT. This gives the protein CASTLTGGTDTQYF. The J gene is TRBJ2-3, the V gene TRBV9; 7 nucleotides align to TRBD1. Germline CDR1 SGDLS, CDR2 YYNGEE. The CDR3 is 14 residues long. The junction had 5 bases not matched to a gene; V was cut back by 6 bases and J by 1 base.

The rearrangement joins TRBV20-1 to TRBJ2-1; tentatively, D is TRBD1 (5 bases). The ends were cut back, 4 bases at V and 9 bases at J, with 13 bases in the middle. Looked up from germline, CDR1 is DFQATT and CDR2 is SNEGSKA (reference sequence). CDR3 length: 12 amino acids. CDR3 in amino acids: CSATPQGSEQFF. CDR3 nucleotide sequence: TGCAGTGCTACTCCTCAGGGTAGTGAGCAGTTCTTC.

The gene calls are TRBV3-1 and TRBJ2-7, with D possibly being TRBD2 (6 bases). The CDR3 sequence is 15 residues long. Germline V lookup: CDR1 LGHDT, CDR2 YNNKEL (reference sequence). V was clipped by 6 bases and J by 5 bases, with 20 bases between them. Here the CDR3 reads CASSWTGEPTNEQYF. CDR3 sequence (DNA): TGTGCCAGCAGTTGGACGGGGGAGCCTACCAACGAGCAGTACTTC.

This clonotype showed up just a few times. The chain combines TRBV20-1 with TRBJ2-1; D is uncertain. V gave up 4 bases and J gave up 4 bases, with 11 bases separating them. The length of the CDR3 is 13 residues. The germline gives CDR1 DFQATT, CDR2 SNEGSKA (reference sequence). The CDR3 protein is CSAILFDYNEQFF. The CDR3 bases are TGCAGTGCTATTCTTTTCGATTACAATGAGCAGTTCTTC.

This chain joins TRBV20-1 and TRBJ1-2; possibly TRBD1 for D (5 bases). The CDR3 sequence is 13 residues long. Germline CDR1 DFQATT, CDR2 SNEGSKA (reference sequence). Deletions cut 6 bases from V and 4 bases from J, with 15 bases between. The DNA for the CDR3 is TGCAGTGCCATAGGTGGGGGGGGCTATGGCTACACCTTC. This translates into CSAIGGGGYGYTF.

The gene calls are TRBV7-2 and TRBJ1-6; D call uncertain. V was shortened by 5 bases and J by 9 bases, with 17 bases between the two germline ends. Germline lookup yields CDR1 SGHTA and CDR2 FQGNSA. The CDR3 has 15 amino acids. CDR3 amino acids: CASSVIAGDGSPLHF. DNA for the CDR3: TGTGCCAGCAGCGTCATCGCGGGCGACGGTTCACCCCTCCACTTT.

This clonotype has just a few counts. The chain employs TRBV29-1 and TRBJ1-1, with 11 bases identical to TRBD1. The CDR3 has 13 amino acids. The germline CDR1 and CDR2 sequences are SQVTM and ANQGSEA. Unmatched junction bases numbered 3, after V lost 6 bases and J lost 3 bases. The CDR3 sequence is CSVGTGGDTEAFF. The DNA of the CDR3 is TGCAGCGTCGGGACAGGGGGGGACACTGAAGCTTTCTTT.

This clonotype was recorded a few times. J is TRBJ2-5 and V is TRBV3-1; D not resolved. The CDR3 runs 14 residues. V was pared by 0 bases and J by 3 bases, with 8 bases between. Germline loops: CDR1 LGHDT, CDR2 YNNKEL (reference sequence). The CDR3 sequence: CASSQDWGKETQYF. The CDR3 nucleotides are TGTGCCAGCAGCCAAGATTGGGGAAAAGAGACCCAGTACTTC.

This chain links TRBV7-9 with TRBJ2-1; D may correspond to TRBD1 or TRBD2 (5 bases each). Trimming shortened V by 5 bases and J by 9 bases, and 11 bases separated the two germline ends. Germline assignment: CDR1 SEHNR and CDR2 FQNEAQ (reference sequence). The CDR3 is 12 residues long. For the CDR3, the DNA is TGTGCCAGCAGCGGGGGACGTAGTGAGCAGTTCTTC. Amino acid sequence: CASSGGRSEQFF.